These T cell receptor beta chains were read from a single sample in a study of control samples from healthy donors and cancer patients. Libraries were prepared by immunoSEQ multiplex PCR; TCRdb keeps only in-frame clonotypes and omits some of them. The sample includes some 28,000 clones, around nine tenths of them seen just once. Sequences were obtained from PBMCs. These receptors were collected from a woman in her thirties or forties with lung cancer. CDR3s include the opening cysteine and the closing phenylalanine or tryptophan. D genes are given only for firm matches. Size values are once, few and many counts, or a class for expanded clones, and some rows have none.

TRBJ2-5 | few | TRBV7-9 | TRBD1 | TGTGCCAGCAGCTCCGGGACAGGGGATGAGACCCAGTACTTC | CASSSGTGDETQYF
TRBJ1-1 | once | TRBV19 | - | TGTGCCAGTAGTATGAACACTGAAGCTTTCTTT | CASSMNTEAFF
TRBJ1-2 | - | TRBV6-2/TRBV6-3 | - | TGTGCCAGCAGTTCCCTCGACAGCCTTACTAACTATGGCTACACCTTC | CASSSLDSLTNYGYTF
TRBJ2-2 | - | TRBV9 | - | TGTGCCAGCAGCGTGGGGGACGGCGGATTCACCGGGGAGCTGTTTTTT | CASSVGDGGFTGELFF
TRBJ2-7 | once | TRBV30 | TRBD1 | TGTGCCTGGAGTGTACGGAACAGGGGGAACCACGAGCAGTACTTC | CAWSVRNRGNHEQYF
TRBJ1-1 | - | TRBV6-6 | - | TGTGCCAGCAGTTACGGGGACGGATCTGAAGCTTTCTTT | CASSYGDGSEAFF
TRBJ2-2 | - | TRBV4-1 | - | TGCGCCAGCGGGCTGGGAGCGGAGCTGTTTTTT | CASGLGAELFF
TRBJ2-2 | - | TRBV6-1 | - | TGTGCCAGCAGTGAAGCGGCCCGGGTCGGCGGGGAGCTGTTTTTT | CASSEAARVGGELFF
TRBJ1-2 | - | TRBV9 | - | TGTGCCAGCAGCGCCACTTTACAGGGAGATAAGGGCTACACCTTC | CASSATLQGDKGYTF
TRBJ1-4 | - | TRBV4-3 | - | TGCGCCAGCAGCCCAGTTGACCGTTCGGACAATGAAAAACTGTTTTTT | CASSPVDRSDNEKLFF
TRBJ2-7 | - | TRBV28 | - | TGTGCCAGCAGTTTAATTGAAACCTACGAGCAGTACTTC | CASSLIETYEQYF
TRBJ2-3 | - | TRBV30 | TRBD1 | TGTGCCTGGAGTGACGACAGGGGGCCTAGCACAGATACGCAGTATTTT | CAWSDDRGPSTDTQYF
TRBJ2-2 | - | TRBV7-2 | - | TGTGCCAGCAGCTTTAATGGGGGGAACACCGGGGAGCTGTTTTTT | CASSFNGGNTGELFF
TRBJ1-2 | - | TRBV7-9 | TRBD1 | TGTGCCAGCAGCTTAGACAGGGGGCGCGGCTATGGCTACACCTTC | CASSLDRGRGYGYTF
TRBJ2-5 | - | TRBV7-9 | - | TGTGCCAGCAGCGAGAGTTCTTACCAAGAGACCCAGTACTTC | CASSESSYQETQYF
TRBJ1-4 | few | TRBV5-4 | TRBD1 | TGTGCCAGCAGCTTGCTTGGACAGGGTAATGAAAAACTGTTTTTT | CASSLLGQGNEKLFF
TRBJ2-3 | - | TRBV28 | TRBD2 | TGTGCCAGCCCCCCCGGGACTAGCGGGGGGAAGTGGACAGATACGCAGTATTTT | CASPPGTSGGKWTDTQYF
TRBJ2-1 | - | TRBV24-1 | TRBD2 | TGTGCCACCAGTGATTTACCCCTCTTTACTAGCGGGGGGGCAAATGAGCAGTTCTTC | CATSDLPLFTSGGANEQFF
TRBJ1-1 | - | TRBV7-2 | - | TGTGCCAGCGCACCATGGGGGAACACTGAAGCTTTCTTT | CASAPWGNTEAFF
TRBJ1-6 | - | TRBV9 | - | TGTGCCAGCAGCGTCCTGGATAATTCACCCCTCCACTTT | CASSVLDNSPLHF
TRBJ1-1 | - | TRBV24-1 | - | TGTGCCACCAGTGACCCCGGCAGGGGCACTGAAGCTTTCTTT | CATSDPGRGTEAFF
TRBJ2-7 | - | TRBV28 | TRBD1 | TGTGCCAGCAGTACGGACAGGGAGTCCGCCTACTACGAGCAGTACTTC | CASSTDRESAYYEQYF
TRBJ1-5 | - | TRBV19 | - | TGTGCCAGTAGTATCGGCAGGGATAGCAATCAGCCCCAGCATTTT | CASSIGRDSNQPQHF
TRBJ1-2 | - | TRBV14 | - | TGTGCCAGCAGCAAAAGATCATATGGCTACACCTTC | CASSKRSYGYTF
TRBJ1-1 | - | TRBV4-1 | - | TGCGCCAGCAGCCAAGAGAGGGCCATGAACACTGAAGCTTTCTTT | CASSQERAMNTEAFF
TRBJ2-2 | - | TRBV19 | - | TGTGCCAGTAGTATAGTCAGGGACGCCGGGGAGCTGTTTTTT | CASSIVRDAGELFF
TRBJ2-7 | - | TRBV19 | - | TGTGCCAGTAGCGTAAATAGGGATGCGCACGAGCAGTACTTC | CASSVNRDAHEQYF
TRBJ2-3 | - | TRBV5-6 | TRBD1 | TGTGCCAGCAGCCAACGGGACAGCTATCAGGGGTCGGCAGATACGCAGTATTTT | CASSQRDSYQGSADTQYF
TRBJ2-1 | once | TRBV7-2 | - | TGTGCCAGCAGCTTAGCGGACAGCCCCTACAATGAGCAGTTCTTC | CASSLADSPYNEQFF
TRBJ2-6 | - | TRBV6-4 | TRBD1 | TGTGCCAGCGGACAGGGGTCCTCTGGGGCCAACGTCCTGACTTTC | CASGQGSSGANVLTF
TRBJ2-3 | - | TRBV7-9 | TRBD1 | TGTGCCAGCAGCTTATCAGGGGGCCCAGATACGCAGTATTTT | CASSLSGGPDTQYF
TRBJ1-1 | - | TRBV5-4 | - | TGTGCCAGCAGCTTGGGGCAGGTGAACACTGAAGCTTTCTTT | CASSLGQVNTEAFF
TRBJ1-1 | - | TRBV28 | TRBD1 | TGTGCCAGCAGTTTATACGTCCCGGGACAGGGCCCGGGGGGCACTGAAGCTTTCTTT | CASSLYVPGQGPGGTEAFF
TRBJ2-6 | - | TRBV11-2 | - | TGTGCCAGCAGCTTCGGGGCTGATGGGGCCAACGTCCTGACTTTC | CASSFGADGANVLTF
TRBJ1-5 | once | TRBV19 | TRBD1 | TGTGCCAGTAGTATGCGGGACAGGGGTGGCAATCAGCCCCAGCATTTT | CASSMRDRGGNQPQHF
TRBJ1-2 | - | TRBV3-1/TRBV3-2 | TRBD1 | TGTGCCAGCAGCCATCGAGGGGGCTTCGACTATGGCTACACCTTC | CASSHRGGFDYGYTF
TRBJ2-1 | - | TRBV12-3/TRBV12-4 | - | TGTGCCAGTAACCGGGACTTATACAATGAGCAGTTCTTC | CASNRDLYNEQFF
TRBJ1-1 | - | TRBV19 | TRBD1 | TGTGCCAGTAGTCGTCCCGGGACAGGGAACACTGAAGCTTTCTTT | CASSRPGTGNTEAFF
TRBJ2-7 | - | TRBV18 | - | TGTGCCAGCTCCCCTAACAGGGCCTACGAGCAGTACTTC | CASSPNRAYEQYF
TRBJ1-4 | once | TRBV2 | - | TGTGCCAGCAGCCCCCTACGTGAAAAACTGTTTTTT | CASSPLREKLFF
TRBJ1-5 | - | TRBV6-2/TRBV6-3 | TRBD1 | TGTGCCAGCAGTTCTTGGGGACAGGGGGCGGATAGCAATCAGCCCCAGCATTTT | CASSSWGQGADSNQPQHF
TRBJ2-1 | - | TRBV5-1 | TRBD2 | TGCGCCAGCAGCTTGGTAGCGGGGTGGTACAATGAGCAGTTCTTC | CASSLVAGWYNEQFF
TRBJ1-1 | - | TRBV3-1/TRBV3-2 | - | TGTGCCAGCAGTACAACTTGGAACACTGAAGCTTTCTTT | CASSTTWNTEAFF
TRBJ2-3 | few | TRBV4-1 | - | TGCGCCAGCAGCCAACTGGGGGGGCTGGGTACAGATACGCAGTATTTT | CASSQLGGLGTDTQYF
TRBJ2-3 | - | TRBV20-1 | TRBD2 | TGCAGTGCTAGTCCGGGACTAGCGGGGGCGAGCACAGATACGCAGTATTTT | CSASPGLAGASTDTQYF
TRBJ2-7 | - | TRBV11-3 | - | TGTGCCAGCAGCTTAGGACGAGGGGCGTATTACGAGCAGTACTTC | CASSLGRGAYYEQYF
TRBJ2-7 | - | TRBV5-4 | - | TGTGCCAGCAGTTCCGGGTCACACTACGAGCAGTACTTC | CASSSGSHYEQYF
TRBJ2-5 | - | TRBV4-2 | - | TGTGCCAGCAGCCAGCGCGGCCAACAAGAGACCCAGTACTTC | CASSQRGQQETQYF
TRBJ2-7 | - | TRBV7-9 | - | TGTGCCAGCAGCCTCGAACCGGGGCCCTACGAGCAGTACTTC | CASSLEPGPYEQYF
TRBJ1-2 | - | TRBV15 | - | TGTGCCACCAGCAGGGACTTAGGACAGTATGGCTACACCTTC | CATSRDLGQYGYTF